This T cell receptor beta chain was identified during a study of molecular identifiers for immune sequencing clone quantification. Across the whole study: Four of five splits of RNA from about 20,000 or 100,000 naive CD8 cells were sequenced in replicates.

The study's findings and limits: Over 97% of effector molecules, but under 1% in naive cells, were held by clones with more than 20 RNA copies.

This clonotype has a handful of counts. What it binds is unknown. CDR1 is SEHNR, CDR2 FQNEAQ, per germline (reference sequence). V lost 5 bases and J lost 0, with 21 bases in between. This CDR3 has 18 residues. Libraries from naive CD8 cells were generated from about 20,000 to 1,000,000 sorted cells (with 10%, 30% or 50% RNA). TCR libraries were built in bulk with a published protocol and specific TCR primers. TCRdb ran MiXCR on the PCR reads and lists one entry per CDR3 protein. The table has around 480,000 distinct CDR3 sequences, approximately 25% seen once; the top ten hold around 0.79%. The rearrangement uses TRBV7-9 and TRBJ2-3; D perhaps matches TRBD1 (5 bases). The sequenced material came from naive CD8+ T cells from blood, with Jurkat cell RNA spiked in. As to subset: FACS-sorted CD8+CD4-CCR7+CD45RA+ naive T cells. The receptor was isolated from a human donor in good health. Some libraries in this study had Jurkat cell RNA spiked in. CDR3 protein: CASSPDSRLLPSTDTQYF. CDR3 sequence (DNA): TGTGCCAGCAGCCCCGACAGTAGGTTGCTACCTAGCACAGATACGCAGTATTTT.